This entry concerns a single TCR gamma chain. The antigen remains unidentified. Looked up from germline, CDR1 is EGSTGY and CDR2 is YDSYTSSV. V shed 5 bases, J shed 2 bases, and the junction held 6 bases outside the gene matches. This CDR3 is built from 13 residues. Extracted RNA was reverse transcribed into cDNA. Pooled V-gene forward primers with one constant-region reverse primer generated the CDR3 amplicons by multiplex PCR. TCRdb reprocessed the multiplex PCR reads using CATT. Of approximately 8,700 gamma-chain clones listed, 56% were seen once; the top ten hold about 1.4%. The data belong to a study of Vδ1+ human thymocytes. General study points: In the thymus, TRG and TRD repertoires looked highly polyclonal with Gaussian CDR3 lengths.

This clonotype was sampled from a girl under three years old who had congenital heart surgery. The material sequenced was Vdelta1+ gamma-delta thymocytes from the thymus. Subset in this sample: FACS-sorted CD3+ TCRalphabeta- TCRVdelta1+ TCRVdelta2- thymocytes. V and J are TRGV4 and TRGJ1 or TRGJ2. TCRdb carries no J gene annotation; the J gene was assigned here by matching the DNA with germline. CDR3 sequence reads: CATWGPDYYKKLF. Here the CDR3 DNA reads TGTGCCACCTGGGGGCCTGATTATTATAAGAAACTCTTT.